The 21 T cell receptor beta chains in this list originate from one sample, sequenced in a study of regulatory T cells in long-lasting Graves disease. For TCR beta, libraries came from iRepertoire HTBI primers and Arm-PCR of CDR3 regions. TCRdb itself ran the multiplex PCR reads through MiXCR, one entry per CDR3 protein. The profile covers 350,000 to 450,000 distinct CDR3 sequences, with roughly 15% appearing a single time and about 7.8% taken by the ten largest. Stated time point: newly diagnosed GD, antithyroid drugs for less than 3 months. Extracted PBMC RNA gave rise to the TCR library. This same sample was also part of a study on T cells in Graves' hyperthyroidism and ophthalmopathy.

Sample: peripheral blood mononuclear cells (PBMCs), taken at new diagnosis, from a patient treated with antithyroid drugs. The receptor set was obtained from a woman between 35 and 50 years old with Graves disease.

This clonotype was detected many times. The chain employs TRBV24-1 and TRBJ1-2, with TRBD1 identical over 7 bases. The CDR3 covers 14 residues. V was pared by 4 bases and J by 2 bases, with 3 bases of the junction left unmatched. Germline V CDR1 and CDR2: KGHDR, SFDVKD. CDR3 sequence (DNA): TGTGCCACCAGTGACCGGGACAGCAACTATGGCTACACCTTC. Amino acids: CATSDRDSNYGYTF.

Concerning this clonotype: A much larger clone differs by one base, so this may be a read error. The chain employs TRBV27 and TRBJ1-6; the D is unclear. Germline lookup yields CDR1 MNHEY and CDR2 SMNVEV (reference sequence). V was pared by 4 bases and J by 6 bases, with 4 bases between. The CDR3 consists of 12 residues. CDR3 DNA: TGTGCCAGCAGTTCCACTAATTCACCCCTCCACTTT. Translated, it gives CASSSTNSPLHF.

This clonotype was observed many times. The J gene is TRBJ2-7, the V gene TRBV27; D gene uncertain. The CDR3 totals 11 residues. The V and J ends lost 7 bases and 4 bases respectively, with 8 bases between them. Looked up from germline, CDR1 is MNHEY and CDR2 is SMNVEV (reference sequence). CDR3 loop: CASTKGYEQYF. The CDR3 DNA is TGTGCCAGCACCAAAGGTTACGAGCAGTACTTC.

This clonotype was counted ten times or more. This chain links TRBV12-3 or TRBV12-4 with TRBJ2-7, with 7 bases lining up with TRBD1. The CDR3 covers 13 residues. V trimming: 4 bases; J trimming: 7 bases; junction bases outside the gene matches: 7. CDR3 nucleotide sequence: TGTGCCAGCAGTTCAGGACAGGAAGAAGAGCAGTACTTC. It translates to CASSSGQEEEQYF.

With regard to this clonotype: With a much larger clone just one base away, this may be a read error. The chain uses TRBV2 and TRBJ2-7, with 12 bases matching TRBD2. This CDR3 has 15 amino acids. Germline V gives CDR1 SNHLY, CDR2 FYNNEI. For the CDR3, the DNA is TGTGCCAGCAGCGCGACTAGCGGGGGCTCCAACGAGCAGTACTTC. It yields the protein CASSATSGGSNEQYF.

This clonotype was observed many times. The genes are TRBV19 and TRBJ2-6, with TRBD2 matching 8 bases. The CDR3 runs 19 residues. CDR1 is LNHDA, CDR2 SQIVND, per germline (reference sequence). Trimming at V came to 5 bases and at J to 0 bases, leaving 12 bases not matched to a gene. CDR3 sequence (DNA): TGTGCCAGTAGTTCACGGCGGGGGGAAACAAGCTCTGGGGCCAACGTCCTGACTTTC. This translates into CASSSRRGETSSGANVLTF. Complete variable domain (other parts from reference TRBV19 and TRBJ2-6): DGGITQSPKYLFRKEGQNVTLSCEQNLNHDAMYWYRQDPGQGLRLIYYSQIVNDFQKGDIAEGYSVSREKKESFPLTVTSAQKNPTAFYLCASSSRRGETSSGANVLTFGAGSRLTVL.

The V gene is TRBV6-2 or TRBV6-3, the J gene TRBJ2-1; D gene uncertain. The germline gives CDR1 MNHEY, CDR2 SVGEGT. Between the trimmed V and J ends, which lost 0 bases and 7 bases, there was a span of 10 bases. The CDR3 is made up of 14 amino acids. The CDR3 reads CASSYSTGGNEQFF. The CDR3 coding sequence is TGTGCCAGCAGTTACTCGACCGGTGGGAATGAGCAGTTCTTC.

The rearrangement uses TRBV30 and TRBJ2-5, with 7 positions matching TRBD1. Germline V lookup: CDR1 GTSNPN, CDR2 SVGIG (reference sequence). V shed 2 bases, J shed 5 bases, and the junction held 11 bases outside the gene matches. The CDR3 extends over 15 amino acids. DNA of the CDR3: TGTGCCTGGAGTACCAGTACAGGGGCTGGGGAGACCCAGTACTTC. Translating it yields CAWSTSTGAGETQYF.

This clonotype was observed many times. The J gene is TRBJ2-5, the V gene TRBV5-4; tentative D call: TRBD1 (6 bases). The CDR3 runs to 14 residues. The V gene's germline CDR1 is SGHNT and CDR2 YYREEE (reference sequence). V lost 7 bases and J lost 9, with 22 bases in between. CDR3 nucleotide sequence: TGTGCCAGCCACGAAGGGGATTCCCCAGGGGCCCAGTACTTC. Translated: CASHEGDSPGAQYF.

The chain recombines TRBV5-1 with TRBJ2-1; 11 bases fit TRBD2. V lost 0 bases and J lost 7; bases outside the gene matches: 9. The CDR3 totals 17 residues. Germline lookup yields CDR1 SGHRS and CDR2 YFSETQ. CDR3 nucleotides: TGCGCCAGCAGCTTGGCTCTTACTAGCGGGAGTGGGAATGAGCAGTTCTTC. This translates into CASSLALTSGSGNEQFF.

Many counts were recorded for this clonotype. J is TRBJ2-2 and V is TRBV27; TRBD2 matches 9 bases. CDR1 and CDR2 (germline): MNHEY, SMNVEV (reference sequence). The CDR3 has 16 residues. Unmatched junction bases numbered 4, after V lost 0 bases and J lost 5 bases. CDR3 amino acids: CASSLSRLAGTGELFF. The CDR3 DNA reads TGTGCCAGCAGTTTATCGAGGCTAGCGGGAACCGGGGAGCTGTTTTTT.

This clonotype was recorded a few times. The chain is built from TRBV5-5 and TRBJ2-7; the D gene could be TRBD1 or TRBD2 (6 bases each). The CDR3 loop spans 15 amino acids. V lost 1 base and J 6 bases, leaving 17 bases between the germline ends. Germline V gene data show CDR1 as SGHKS and CDR2 as YYEKEE (reference sequence). The CDR3 bases are TGTGCCAGCAGCTTGATGGGGGGCAGGTCTGGCGAGCAGTACTTC. Protein sequence: CASSLMGGRSGEQYF.

Of note for this clonotype: As the CDR3 is not closed by the conserved phenylalanine or tryptophan, this likely results from a read error. The chain couples TRBV12-3 or TRBV12-4 to TRBJ2-7, with 7 bases fitting TRBD1. With V trimmed by 5 bases and J by 0 bases, 7 bases remained unmatched. This CDR3 has 15 amino acids. The CDR3 loop is CASSLRQGSSYEQYL. DNA for the CDR3: TGTGCCAGCAGTCTTAGACAGGGTAGCTCCTACGAGCAGTACCTC.

This clonotype was detected ten times or more. V and J are TRBV14 and TRBJ2-1; 8 bases line up with TRBD2. CDR1 is SGHDN, CDR2 FVKESK, per germline. The CDR3 runs to 16 residues. Trimming at V came to 2 bases and at J to 5 bases, leaving 8 bases not matched to a gene. The CDR3 protein is CASSQLSTSANNEQFF. Written as DNA, the CDR3 is TGTGCCAGCAGCCAATTGTCGACTAGCGCGAACAATGAGCAGTTCTTC.

This clonotype was seen more than once but under ten times. The chain joins TRBV20-1 to TRBJ1-3, with 7 nucleotides matching TRBD1. This CDR3 comprises 13 residues. CDR1 is DFQATT and CDR2 is SNEGSKA in the germline V gene (reference sequence). J was trimmed by 4 bases and V by 6 bases; bases with no gene match: 6. The CDR3 coding sequence is TGCAGTGCCCTGACAGGGACGGGAAACACCATATATTTT. Amino acid sequence: CSALTGTGNTIYF.

This clonotype was observed many times. The chain has TRBV20-1 and TRBJ2-2; weak D call: TRBD1 (6 bases). The CDR3 sequence is 13 residues long. Germline V gene sequence: CDR1 DFQATT, CDR2 SNEGSKA (reference sequence). The V and J ends lost 7 bases and 2 bases respectively, with 11 bases between them. The chain's CDR3 is CSVSDRNTGELFF. The CDR3 coding sequence is TGCAGTGTTTCGGACAGAAACACCGGGGAGCTGTTTTTT.

This clonotype was counted many times. V usage is TRBV28 and J usage is TRBJ2-7, with D perhaps matching TRBD2 (6 bases). CDR1 MDHEN and CDR2 SYDVKM come from the germline V gene. Trimming left V 8 bases short and J 5 bases short, with 22 bases between. CDR3 length equals 15 residues. CDR3 sequence reads: CASRRPGLKTDEQYF. DNA of the CDR3: TGTGCCAGCCGCCGACCGGGACTCAAGACCGACGAGCAGTACTTC.

The sample holds many counts of this clonotype. The chain joins TRBV7-2 to TRBJ2-1; 9 nucleotides line up with TRBD2. The germline CDR1 and CDR2 sequences are SGHTA and FQGNSA. The J segment lost 7 bases and the V segment lost 8 bases, leaving 18 bases of the junction unmatched. CDR3 length: 17 residues. CDR3 nucleotides: TGTGCCAGCCGCCCCCAGTCCGGGACTAGCTCTAAGAATGAGCAGTTCTTC. Its protein product is CASRPQSGTSSKNEQFF.

This clonotype has at least ten counts. The rearrangement links TRBV28 to TRBJ1-5, with a weak D call TRBD1 (6 bases). V shed 2 bases and J shed 9 bases, with 8 bases lying between them. This CDR3 is 12 amino acids long. The germline V gene has CDR1 MDHEN and CDR2 SYDVKM. The CDR3 is CASSLPRGPQHF. The CDR3 coding sequence is TGTGCCAGCAGTTTACCCAGGGGGCCCCAGCATTTT.

This clonotype was observed at least ten times. This chain uses TRBV11-1 with TRBJ2-3; a weak D match, TRBD2 (6 bases). The CDR3 is 13 residues long. From germline, CDR1 is SGHAT and CDR2 FQDESV (reference sequence). The V and J ends lost 1 base and 6 bases respectively, with 8 bases between them. The CDR3 DNA reads TGTGCCAGCAGCTTAGATCGGGGGGATACGCAGTATTTT. Translation: CASSLDRGDTQYF. Based on the CDR3 plus reference TRBV11-1 and TRBJ2-3, the full variable domain is EAEVAQSPRYKITEKSQAVAFWCDPISGHATLYWYRQILGQGPELLVQFQDESVVDDSQLPKDRFSAERLKGVDSTLKIQPAELGDSAMYLCASSLDRGDTQYFGPGTRLTVL.

This clonotype was seen ten or more times. The V call is TRBV27, the J call TRBJ1-3; D possibly corresponds to TRBD1 (6 bases). V was clipped by 0 bases and J by 2 bases, with 8 bases between them. Germline CDR1 MNHEY, CDR2 SMNVEV (reference sequence). This CDR3 spans 15 amino acids. The CDR3 DNA is TGTGCCAGCAGTTTATCAGGGGGAACTGGAAACACCATATATTTT. As protein: CASSLSGGTGNTIYF.